The next 5 T cell receptor beta chains were all read from a single sample in a study of identical twins (dated by TCRdb to between 2015 and 2016). Libraries came from 5' RACE. TCRdb shows the sequencer as Illumina HiSeq 2000. TCRdb took the public reads, trimmed them with fastp at Q25, ran MiXCR for clone calling and kept in-frame beta chains. Rows merge per CDR3 protein into single entries with the most common DNA and genes. The sample table shows hundreds of thousands of distinct CDR3 sequences, and over 8.5% are seen once. Jointly, the top ten make up 0.75% to 1% of the sample. These sequences were also reported in another study, on yellow fever vaccine responses in identical twins.

Sequenced input: PBMCs. These receptors all stem from a woman in her late teens or twenties in good health.

This clonotype was recorded a few times. This sequence joins TRBV20-1 and TRBJ1-2; no reliable D call. This CDR3 is 13 amino acids long. Germline CDR1 and CDR2: DFQATT and SNEGSKA (reference sequence). V dropped 0 bases and J dropped 2 bases, with 7 bases sitting between them. The CDR3 DNA follows: TGCAGTGCTAGAGATCCGGGCAACTATGGCTACACCTTC. It encodes CSARDPGNYGYTF.

This clonotype was counted between two and nine times. J is TRBJ2-3 and V is TRBV27, with D possibly matching TRBD1 (5 bases). In germline, CDR1 is MNHEY, CDR2 SMNVEV (reference sequence). This CDR3 region has 17 residues. Trimming removed 6 bases at V and 0 bases at J, with 19 bases between. The CDR3 DNA reads as TGTGCCAGCAGATTTTCAGACAGTCCTATTAGCACAGATACGCAGTATTTT. It encodes CASRFSDSPISTDTQYF.

This clonotype was recorded a few times. The V call is TRBV4-3, the J call TRBJ2-7; 9 bases fit TRBD1. CDR1 is LGHNA and CDR2 is YSLEER in the germline V gene. V was clipped by 3 bases and J by 2 bases; unmatched bases: 5. This CDR3 comprises 15 residues. CDR3 residues: CASSQDRGVTYEQYF. In DNA, the CDR3 is TGCGCCAGCAGCCAGGACAGGGGAGTCACCTACGAGCAGTACTTC.

The CDR3, as DNA: TGTGCCAGCAGTTTCCCCCGGGAGCGGACGAACACCGGGGAGCTGTTTTTT. Protein sequence: CASSFPRERTNTGELFF. This sequence joins TRBV6-5 and TRBJ2-2; D perhaps matches TRBD2 (6 bases). The germline V gene has CDR1 MNHEY and CDR2 SVGAGI. There are 17 residues in the CDR3. V was pared by 4 bases and J by 0 bases, with 15 bases between.

V gene TRBV28 combines with J gene TRBJ1-2; D remains ambiguous. This CDR3 comprises 11 residues. The germline V gene encodes CDR1 MDHEN and CDR2 SYDVKM. V lost 10 bases, J lost 5 bases, and 11 bases lay in between. CDR3 in DNA: TGTGCCACCTCGGGGAAATATGGCTACACCTTC. This encodes CATSGKYGYTF.